This T cell receptor beta chain is drawn from a study of control samples from healthy donors and cancer patients. Using immunoSEQ multiplex PCR, the repertoire was profiled, and TCRdb retains in-frame clones only, with some absent. The repertoire holds 70,000 to 95,000 clones, with about 89% as singletons. Sequenced input: blood. The clonotype originates from a woman in her twenties or thirties in good health.

CDR3 coding DNA: TGTGCCAGCTCACCCATGACAGCGAACACTGAAGCTTTCTTT. This codes for CASSPMTANTEAFF. The V and J genes are TRBV18 and TRBJ1-1, with a weak D call TRBD1 (5 bases). Germline CDR1 KGHSH, CDR2 LQKENI. V lost 3 bases to trimming and J lost 1 base, with 9 bases between them. The CDR3 runs 14 residues.